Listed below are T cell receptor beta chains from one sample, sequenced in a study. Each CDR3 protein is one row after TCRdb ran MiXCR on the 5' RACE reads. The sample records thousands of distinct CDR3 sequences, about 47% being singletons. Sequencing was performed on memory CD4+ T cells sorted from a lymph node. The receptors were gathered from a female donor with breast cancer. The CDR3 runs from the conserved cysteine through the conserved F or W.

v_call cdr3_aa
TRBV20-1 CSAGRSTGGTGELFF
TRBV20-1 CSARDRGGRWTDTQYF
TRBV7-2 CASSLDPDRQFF
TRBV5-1 CASSRGQARETQYF
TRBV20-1 CSAAYRGRGETQYF
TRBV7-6 CASSRRAGDNSPLHF
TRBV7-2 CASSLVVGSQGALQYF
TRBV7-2 CASSLAAGRTDTQYF
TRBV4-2 CASSQDLVNTEAFF
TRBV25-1 CASSVKRGTDTQYF
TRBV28 CASSMGPRGGELFF
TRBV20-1 CSARPQGEQFF
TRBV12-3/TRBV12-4 CATGAWAEAFF
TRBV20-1 CSAQTGRGVWVNTEAFF
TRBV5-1 CASSSQGMGANVLTF
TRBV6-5 CASRTGDQPQHF
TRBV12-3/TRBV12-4 CASQTGGRDEQYF
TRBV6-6 CASSCSAPGNTEAFF
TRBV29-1 CSVDYVGGEALF
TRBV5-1 CASSLGQDPEQYF
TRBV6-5 CASSEPGLAGNNEQFF
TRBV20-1 CRIQGAYTYEQYF
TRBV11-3 CASSLGDSGYNEQFF
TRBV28 CASSFNRGSGELFF
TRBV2 CARSPQPTGELFF
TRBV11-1 CASALGNNEQFF